One sample yielded the 21 T cell receptor beta chains listed below, sequenced in a study of PD-1 blockade in classical Hodgkin lymphoma. Every patient was affected by relapse after autologous stem cell transplantation, while exposure to brentuximab vedotin was not uniform. Using immunoSEQ multiplex PCR, the repertoire was profiled, and TCRdb retains in-frame clones only, with some absent. The sample records nearly 55,000 clones, 81% being singletons. The sequencing here drew on peripheral blood mononuclear cells (PBMCs), taken at baseline. The receptors come from a human donor with classical Hodgkin lymphoma.

The CDR3 reads CAISGTGWGTEAFF. The CDR3 DNA is TGTGCCATCAGTGGGACAGGATGGGGCACTGAAGCTTTCTTT. V usage is TRBV10-3 and J usage is TRBJ1-1; 7 bases fit TRBD1. The CDR3 runs to 14 residues. In germline, CDR1 is ENHRY, CDR2 SYGVKD. Unmatched junction bases numbered 6, after V lost 4 bases and J lost 4 bases.

The chain is built from TRBV10-3 and TRBJ1-3, with D perhaps TRBD1 (6 bases). Germline V gene data show CDR1 as ENHRY and CDR2 as SYGVKD. CDR3 length equals 14 residues. Trimming took off 3 bases at V and 5 bases at J, with 11 bases between the two ends. CDR3 sequence: CAISDGDTRNTIYF. The CDR3 region has the DNA TGTGCCATCAGTGATGGGGACACCCGAAACACCATATATTTT.

V is TRBV6-5 and J is TRBJ1-1; TRBD1 matches at 7 bases. Germline-derived CDR1 and CDR2 are MNHEY and SVGAGI. After removal of 2 bases from V and 1 base from J, the junction contained 1 base not matched to a gene. The CDR3 covers 14 residues. The CDR3 region is CASSYEGANTEAFF. CDR3 coding DNA: TGTGCCAGCAGTTACGAGGGGGCGAACACTGAAGCTTTCTTT.

This clone was observed a handful of times. CDR3 in amino acids: CATYRGRDTEAFF. CDR3 nucleotides: TGTGCCACCTACCGGGGTAGGGACACTGAAGCTTTCTTT. The chain uses TRBV2 and TRBJ1-1, with no clear D. V lost 10 bases, J lost 3 bases, and 15 bases lay in between. CDR1 SNHLY and CDR2 FYNNEI come from the germline V gene. CDR3 length: 13 amino acids.

This CDR3 is CASRPGGGDEAFF. CDR3 nucleotide sequence: TGTGCCAGCAGACCAGGCGGGGGCGATGAAGCTTTCTTT. V and J are TRBV5-5 and TRBJ1-1, with D maybe TRBD1 (6 bases). This CDR3 spans 13 amino acids. V was shortened by 5 bases and J by 7 bases, with 15 bases between the two germline ends. Germline V gene data show CDR1 as SGHKS and CDR2 as YYEKEE (reference sequence). Full variable domain (remainder filled in from reference TRBV5-5 and TRBJ1-1): DAGVTQSPTHLIKTRGQQVTLRCSPISGHKSVSWYQQVLGQGPQFIFQYYEKEERGRGNFPDRFSARQFPNYSSELNVNALLLGDSALYLCASRPGGGDEAFFGQGTRLTVV.

The chain joins TRBV4-3 to TRBJ2-1, with 11 bases aligning to TRBD2. V was clipped by 1 base and J by 10 bases; unmatched bases: 6. Per the germline V gene, CDR1 is LGHNA and CDR2 is YSLEER. There are 15 residues in the CDR3. The CDR3 here is CASSQGTSGLGEQFF. The CDR3 nucleotides are TGCGCCAGCAGCCAAGGGACTAGCGGGCTCGGGGAGCAGTTCTTC.

This sequence joins TRBV27 and TRBJ2-1; no definite D call. Germline-derived CDR1 and CDR2 are MNHEY and SMNVEV (reference sequence). CDR3 length: 16 amino acids. V was shortened by 1 base and J by 0 bases, with 10 bases between the two germline ends. The DNA for the CDR3 is TGTGCCAGCAGTTTATGGACCTCGAGCTCCTACAATGAGCAGTTCTTC. This translates into CASSLWTSSSYNEQFF.

This chain uses TRBV7-9 with TRBJ1-3, with D hard to call. The V and J ends lost 8 bases and 0 bases respectively, with 5 bases between them. The length of the CDR3 is 12 residues. Germline CDR1 SEHNR, CDR2 FQNEAQ (reference sequence). CDR3 DNA: TGTGCCAGCCTAAGCTCTGGAAACACCATATATTTT. Residues: CASLSSGNTIYF. The full variable domain, in which reference TRBV7-9 and TRBJ1-3 provide the parts outside the CDR3, is DTGVSQNPRHKITKRGQNVTFRCDPISEHNRLYWYRQTLGQGPEFLTYFQNEAQLEKSRLLSDRFSAERPKGSFSTLEIQRTEQGDSAMYLCASLSSGNTIYFGEGSWLTVV.

The V call is TRBV4-2, the J call TRBJ2-1, with D perhaps assigned TRBD1 or TRBD2 (5 bases each). Trimming removed 4 bases from V and 4 bases from J, with 14 bases in between. The CDR3 extends over 15 amino acids. CDR1 is LGHNA, CDR2 YNFKEQ, per germline. In DNA, the CDR3 is TGTGCCAGCAGCCCCGGGACGGAAGATTACAATGAGCAGTTCTTC. Translating it yields CASSPGTEDYNEQFF.

The CDR3 reads CASSGVTGGETQYF. CDR3 coding DNA: TGTGCCAGCAGCGGAGTGACAGGCGGAGAGACCCAGTACTTC. The chain joins TRBV5-4 to TRBJ2-5; tentatively, D is TRBD1 (6 bases). Germline V gene data show CDR1 as SGHNT and CDR2 as YYREEE (reference sequence). The V end was cut by 4 bases, the J end by 4 bases, with 14 bases between. The CDR3 length is 14 residues.

The rearrangement joins TRBV4-1 to TRBJ1-5, with D possibly TRBD1 on 5 matching bases. CDR1 is MGHRA, CDR2 YSYEKL, per germline. The length of the CDR3 is 15 residues. Trimming pared 5 bases from V and 4 bases from J, leaving 15 bases between. In DNA, the CDR3 is TGCGCCAGCAGCAGCCGGGCCCAGGGAAATCAGCCCCAGCATTTT. It specifies CASSSRAQGNQPQHF.

The V call is TRBV7-2, the J call TRBJ1-2; no reliable D call. V lost 2 bases, J lost 0 bases, and 19 bases lay in between. In germline, CDR1 is SGHTA, CDR2 FQGNSA. This CDR3 is 18 amino acids long. CDR3 DNA sequence: TGTGCCAGCAGCTTAAGATCTATGTCCTCGCGATCTAACTATGGCTACACCTTC. Amino acid sequence: CASSLRSMSSRSNYGYTF.

In this sample, this clone turned up a few times. The chain combines TRBV30 with TRBJ2-6; 9 bases are shared with TRBD1. The CDR3 consists of 17 residues. J was trimmed by 0 bases and V by 3 bases; bases with no gene match: 6. Germline lookup yields CDR1 GTSNPN and CDR2 SVGIG (reference sequence). CDR3 region: CAWSLTGGGSGANVLTF. The DNA for the CDR3 is TGTGCCTGGAGCTTGACAGGGGGGGGCTCTGGGGCCAACGTCCTGACTTTC.

The chain uses TRBV11-3 and TRBJ2-7; weak D call: TRBD2 (6 bases). The DNA end favors TRBJ2-1, so the J call may be wrong. Germline V gene sequence: CDR1 SGHNT, CDR2 YENEEA. The CDR3 is made up of 16 amino acids. The CDR3 coding sequence is TGTGCCAGCAGCTTAGGGGACTCTGGAGGGTCCAATGAGCAGTTCTTC. Translation gives CASSLGDSGGSNEQFF.

V and J are TRBV9 and TRBJ2-5; 14 bases agree with TRBD2. The ends lost 0 bases at V and 4 bases at J; junction bases unmatched: 11. Germline V gives CDR1 SGDLS, CDR2 YYNGEE. The CDR3 runs 19 residues. The CDR3 DNA sequence: TGTGCCAGCAGCGTAGGTGTCGGACTAGCGGGAGGTCGGGGAGAGACCCAGTACTTC. It encodes CASSVGVGLAGGRGETQYF.

In this sample, this clone turned up a few times. The chain has TRBV9 and TRBJ2-1; TRBD1 aligns across 7 bases. The CDR3 spans 16 residues. Per germline, CDR1 SGDLS and CDR2 YYNGEE. With 5 bases clipped from V and 0 bases from J, the junction kept 8 bases outside the gene matches. The DNA for the CDR3 is TGTGCCAGCAGTACCCAGACAGGGAGCTCCTACAATGAGCAGTTCTTC. Amino acids: CASSTQTGSSYNEQFF.

Concerning this clone: This CDR3 is also generated by other DNA sequences in the sample. The chain has TRBV12-5 and TRBJ2-3, with 7 nucleotides matching TRBD2. The junction had 7 bases not matched to a gene; V was cut back by 5 bases and J by 2 bases. The CDR3 extends over 15 amino acids. Germline V CDR1 and CDR2: LGHNT, FRNRAP. CDR3 sequence: CASGPSGGSTDTQYF. In DNA, the CDR3 is TGTGCTAGTGGTCCCTCGGGAGGATCCACAGATACGCAGTATTTT.

The rearrangement links TRBV9 to TRBJ2-3; 11 nucleotides agree with TRBD1. Germline V gene sequence: CDR1 SGDLS, CDR2 YYNGEE. CDR3 length: 15 amino acids. The V and J ends lost 4 bases and 2 bases, in that order; junction bases with no gene match: 3. The CDR3 loop is CASSLGQGATDTQYF. The CDR3 DNA is TGTGCCAGCAGCCTCGGACAGGGGGCCACAGATACGCAGTATTTT.

The rearrangement links TRBV19 to TRBJ2-2; tentatively, D is TRBD2 (5 bases). The CDR3 extends over 15 amino acids. V was clipped by 3 bases and J by 1 base, with 9 bases between them. The germline V gene has CDR1 LNHDA and CDR2 SQIVND (reference sequence). CDR3 coding DNA: TGTGCCAGTAGTATTGGACTCTTGAACACCGGGGAGCTGTTTTTT. This sequence encodes CASSIGLLNTGELFF.

About this clone itself: Other DNA sequences in the same sample also yield this CDR3. The V call is TRBV18, the J call TRBJ1-1; D is perhaps TRBD1 (6 bases). CDR3 size: 13 residues. Trimming took 5 bases from V and 1 from J, leaving 8 bases between them. CDR1 KGHSH and CDR2 LQKENI come from the germline V gene. The DNA for the CDR3 is TGTGCCAGCTCATCGGGACAGAACACTGAAGCTTTCTTT. Translated: CASSSGQNTEAFF. The complete variable domain, with remaining parts taken from reference TRBV18 and TRBJ1-1, reads NAGVMQNPRHLVRRRGQEARLRCSPMKGHSHVYWYRQLPEEGLKFMVYLQKENIIDESGMPKERFSAEFPKEGPSILRIQQVVRGDSAAYFCASSSGQNTEAFFGQGTRLTVV.

The chain recombines TRBV7-2 with TRBJ2-1, with 12 bases fitting TRBD2. The V gene end was trimmed by 8 bases and the J gene end by 4 bases; junction bases not matched to a gene: 6. CDR1 is SGHTA, CDR2 FQGNSA, per germline. The CDR3 length is 15 residues. CDR3: CASGLTSGRYNEQFF. The CDR3 DNA sequence: TGTGCCAGCGGTCTGACTAGCGGGAGATACAATGAGCAGTTCTTC.